A selection of T cell receptor beta chains follows, all from one sample in a study of long-term antiretroviral therapy in people with HIV. Generated by immunoSEQ multiplex PCR, the TCRdb table keeps only in-frame clones and is missing some. The table records some 14,000 clones, roughly three quarters of them present only once. The material sequenced was unsorted PBMCs, taken 3.1 years after starting antiretroviral therapy. The receptors shown here come from a man aged 35 to 55 with HIV. Each CDR3 is given with its conserved first and last residue. Each record gives: CDR3 DNA, CDR3 protein, J gene, D gene, clone size, V gene. D genes are given only for firm matches. A row's size may be missing; if present it is once, few, many or a size class.

TGTGCCAGCTCACCTCCACAGGGGGTGAACACTGAAGCTTTCTTT,CASSPPQGVNTEAFF,TRBJ1-1,TRBD1,once,TRBV18
TGTGCCAGCAGCCTTTGGCCGCCAGACTATAACTATGGCTACACCTTC,CASSLWPPDYNYGYTF,TRBJ1-2,NA,few,TRBV5-6
TGTGCCTCCCGGGCGTGGGACGGCACAGATACGCAGTATTTT,CASRAWDGTDTQYF,TRBJ2-3,NA,once,TRBV19
TGTGCCAGCAGTGCCCACAGAGACACCGGGGAGCTGTTTTTT,CASSAHRDTGELFF,TRBJ2-2,NA,NA,TRBV6-1
TGCGCCAGCAGCTTGTTAGGCGGGAGGGACATTCAGTACTTC,CASSLLGGRDIQYF,TRBJ2-4,TRBD2,NA,TRBV5-1
TGTGCCAGCAGCTTAGAAACGAGGGGGCAGAACTATGGCTACACCTTC,CASSLETRGQNYGYTF,TRBJ1-2,TRBD1,NA,TRBV11-3
TGTGCCACCAGCAGATACCTGGGATACCGTCTCAATGAAAAACTGTTTTTT,CATSRYLGYRLNEKLFF,TRBJ1-4,NA,large,TRBV15
TGTGCCAGCAGCTTTCCCGGGACAGGGGACTTTGCAACTAATGAAAAACTGTTTTTT,CASSFPGTGDFATNEKLFF,TRBJ1-4,TRBD1,NA,TRBV7-9
TGTGCCAGCAGCCTAAAGGGCAATTCTCCCCTCCACTTT,CASSLKGNSPLHF,TRBJ1-6,NA,NA,TRBV7-2
TGCGCCAGCAGCCTTTATCCCGGGACAGGGGGCGAGGAGACCCAGTACTTC,CASSLYPGTGGEETQYF,TRBJ2-5,TRBD1,NA,TRBV5-1
TGTGCCAGCAGCTACGACAGGGGCAGCTATGGCTACACCTTC,CASSYDRGSYGYTF,TRBJ1-2,TRBD1,few,TRBV13
TGTGCCAGCAGCGACAGCGGGGGGGGCGATGAGCAGTTCTTC,CASSDSGGGDEQFF,TRBJ2-1,TRBD2,NA,TRBV9
TGCGCCAGCAGCTTGGGGCCTGGGGGGGTTGTCTACGAGCAGTACTTC,CASSLGPGGVVYEQYF,TRBJ2-7,TRBD2,NA,TRBV5-1
TGTGCCAGCAGTTACATGAGACAGGGCATGCGCGAGCAGTACTTC,CASSYMRQGMREQYF,TRBJ2-7,TRBD1,few,TRBV6-5
TGCAGCGTTGAAAGACTGCCCTATGGCTACACCTTC,CSVERLPYGYTF,TRBJ1-2,NA,NA,TRBV29-1
TGTGCCATCAGGCCTCCGGGACAGACCTACGAGCAGTACTTC,CAIRPPGQTYEQYF,TRBJ2-7,TRBD1,NA,TRBV10-3